Listed below are T cell receptor beta chains from one sample, sequenced in a study of PD-1 blockade in mismatch repair-deficient tumors. This table comes from immunoSEQ multiplex PCR, and its TCRdb copy is limited to in-frame clones, with some not included. The sample contains approximately 38,000 clones, 70% to 80% of which appear only once. Sequencing used peripheral blood, obtained 4 weeks after starting pembrolizumab. The origin of the receptors is an adult with mismatch repair-deficient cancer. CDR3s include the opening cysteine and the closing phenylalanine or tryptophan. The D gene is left open where the match is weak. Only part of the rows carry a size: once, few, many, or a class if the clone is expanded.

D,size,V,length,J,DNA,CDR3
-,-,TRBV5-1,13,TRBJ2-1,TGCGCCAGCAGCTTGAGTTTGCGGGCGGAGCAGTTCTTC,CASSLSLRAEQFF
-,-,TRBV5-1,13,TRBJ1-1,TGCGCCAGCAGCTTGGCCTGGAACACTGAAGCTTTCTTT,CASSLAWNTEAFF
-,once,TRBV4-3,17,TRBJ1-1,TGCGCCAGCAGCCAAGATCTGGAACAGGTAGCGAACACTGAAGCTTTCTTT,CASSQDLEQVANTEAFF
TRBD2,-,TRBV27,16,TRBJ2-5,TGTGCCAGCAGTTCAAAGCGGGACGTTCGGGAAGAGACCCAGTACTTC,CASSSKRDVREETQYF
TRBD1,-,TRBV4-1,15,TRBJ1-5,TGCGCCAGCAGCCAAGCACAGGGGGCTTTCCAGCCCCAGCATTTT,CASSQAQGAFQPQHF
TRBD2,-,TRBV5-6,16,TRBJ2-1,TGTGCCAGCAGCTTGGTGGGACTAGCGGTATACAATGAGCAGTTCTTC,CASSLVGLAVYNEQFF
TRBD2,-,TRBV7-9,15,TRBJ2-7,TGTGCCAGCAGCACCGGGACTAGCGGGTACTACGAGCAGTACTTC,CASSTGTSGYYEQYF
TRBD2,-,TRBV9,15,TRBJ2-1,TGTGCCAGCAGCACCGGGACTAGCGGGACCCTTGAGCAGTTCTTC,CASSTGTSGTLEQFF
-,-,TRBV7-9,12,TRBJ2-7,TGTGCCAGCACCGGGGATTTCTACGAGCAGTACTTC,CASTGDFYEQYF
-,-,TRBV6-5,14,TRBJ2-5,TGTGCCAGCAGCACGGGACGGTTCCAAGAGACCCAGTACTTC,CASSTGRFQETQYF
TRBD1,-,TRBV5-6,14,TRBJ2-1,TGTGCCAGCAGCAACTTACAGGGGTGGAATGAGCAGTTCTTC,CASSNLQGWNEQFF
TRBD2,-,TRBV19,16,TRBJ2-3,TGTGCCAGTAGTCTCTCCGCTAGCGGGAGTATCGATACGCAGTATTTT,CASSLSASGSIDTQYF
TRBD1,-,TRBV25-1,12,TRBJ2-1,TGTGCCAGCAGTTTTCAGGGGGTTGAGCAGTTCTTC,CASSFQGVEQFF
-,-,TRBV4-1,15,TRBJ2-2,TGCGCCAGCAGCCCGACGCGACCCCTCACCGGGGAGCTGTTTTTT,CASSPTRPLTGELFF
-,-,TRBV29-1,13,TRBJ1-1,TGCAGCGTTGCGGGGTCGATGAACACTGAAGCTTTCTTT,CSVAGSMNTEAFF
TRBD2,-,TRBV5-1,15,TRBJ2-7,TGCGCCAGCAGCTTGGAACTAGCGGGAGGCTACGAGCAGTACTTC,CASSLELAGGYEQYF
-,-,TRBV12-2,17,TRBJ2-7,TGTGCAAGTCGCTTAGGAGGAGGACAGCTTGTAGCCTACGAGCAGTACTTC,CASRLGGGQLVAYEQYF
TRBD2,-,TRBV5-6,13,TRBJ2-3,TGTGCCAGCAAGGGCGGGAGGGCCTTTACGCAGTATTTT,CASKGGRAFTQYF
TRBD2,-,TRBV30,17,TRBJ2-2,TGTGCCTGGACCCCCGGGAGGGCCGGGCGGGTCACCGGGGAGCTGTTTTTT,CAWTPGRAGRVTGELFF
-,-,TRBV10-2,13,TRBJ1-2,TGCGCCACCGAGGGGGGGGTTGACTATGGCTACACCTTC,CATEGGVDYGYTF
-,-,TRBV5-8,16,TRBJ2-1,TGTGCCAGCAGCTTGGCGGACGGACAGAGCTACAATGAGCAGTTCTTC,CASSLADGQSYNEQFF
-,-,TRBV10-2,12,TRBJ1-1,TGCGCCAGCAGTGCCCTCACAGGGAATTCCTCATTT,CASSALTGNSSF
TRBD1,-,TRBV10-3,14,TRBJ2-7,TGTGCCATCCAGGGGGACGGCTACTCCTACGAGCAGTACTTC,CAIQGDGYSYEQYF
TRBD1,-,TRBV6-5,15,TRBJ2-1,TGTGCCAGCAGTTACCGGGACAGGGTGGCGTATGAGCAGTTCTTC,CASSYRDRVAYEQFF
-,-,TRBV5-1,14,TRBJ2-5,TGCGCCAGCAGCCCCGGCCGAGTACAAGAGACCCAGTACTTC,CASSPGRVQETQYF
-,medium-sized,TRBV19,13,TRBJ1-2,TGTGCCAGTAGTAGGACAACTAACTATGGCTACACCTTC,CASSRTTNYGYTF
-,-,TRBV28,14,TRBJ2-3,TGTGCCAGCAGCGATAGACTTAGCACAGATACGCAGTATTTT,CASSDRLSTDTQYF
TRBD2,-,TRBV4-1,12,TRBJ2-1,TGCGCCAGCAGCCAAGGTCCTAGCGGGGGGTTCTTC,CASSQGPSGGFF
-,-,TRBV6-6,13,TRBJ2-5,TGTGCCAGCATCCGACGCCAGCAAGAGACCCAGTACTTC,CASIRRQQETQYF
TRBD2,-,TRBV2,12,TRBJ2-3,TGTGCCAGCTTAGCGGGAGGGGATACGCAGTATTTT,CASLAGGDTQYF
-,-,TRBV11-2,16,TRBJ2-7,TGTGCCAGCAGCTTAGACCTGGGCCTTCTGTCCTACGAGCAGTACTTC,CASSLDLGLLSYEQYF
-,-,TRBV5-1,13,TRBJ1-1,TGCGCCAGCAGTGGGAGGAGGAACACTGAAGCTTTCTTT,CASSGRRNTEAFF
-,once,TRBV29-1,13,TRBJ2-3,TGCAGCGTTGAAGTTGCAGGTGCAGATACGCAGTATTTT,CSVEVAGADTQYF
-,-,TRBV7-8,13,TRBJ2-7,TGTGCCAGCAGCCTCGGGGTAACCTACGAGCAGTACTTC,CASSLGVTYEQYF
-,-,TRBV5-1,15,TRBJ2-3,TGCGCCAGCAGGGCCACAGGGACTAGCACAGATACGCAGTATTTT,CASRATGTSTDTQYF
-,-,TRBV15,14,TRBJ2-7,TGTGCCACCAGCAGAGCCCGGGAGACCTACGAGCAGTACTTC,CATSRARETYEQYF
TRBD1,-,TRBV28,16,TRBJ2-1,TGTGCCAGCAGTTTTCCGGGACAGGGAAAAAACAATGAGCAGTTCTTC,CASSFPGQGKNNEQFF
-,-,TRBV4-3,14,TRBJ2-1,TGCGCCAGCAGCCAAGACCAGGTATACAATGAGCAGTTCTTC,CASSQDQVYNEQFF
-,-,TRBV13,12,TRBJ2-3,TGTGCCAGCAGCTGGAAGGCAGATACGCAGTATTTT,CASSWKADTQYF
-,-,TRBV19,13,TRBJ1-2,TGTGCCAGTAGTATAGAGACAGACTATGGCTACACCTTC,CASSIETDYGYTF
-,-,TRBV5-5,15,TRBJ2-7,TGTGCCAGCAGCTACAGCGGGCGGGGAACCTACGAGCAGTACTTC,CASSYSGRGTYEQYF
TRBD1,few,TRBV7-2,14,TRBJ2-7,TGTGCCAGCAGCGTCACAGGGGGACCCTACGAGCAGTACTTC,CASSVTGGPYEQYF
-,-,TRBV29-1,14,TRBJ2-1,TGCAGCGTTGAAGAGGATCCAGTCTACAATGAGCAGTTCTTC,CSVEEDPVYNEQFF
-,-,TRBV10-2,13,TRBJ1-5,TGCGCCAGCAGTGAACAGAGGGATCAGCCCCAGCATTTT,CASSEQRDQPQHF
TRBD1,-,TRBV28,12,TRBJ1-1,TGTGCCAGCGAACAGGGGGACACTGAAGCTTTCTTT,CASEQGDTEAFF
-,-,TRBV7-9,18,TRBJ2-1,TGTGCCAGCAGCTCCCCAAGGATAGACGTCACGACGGGCGATGAGCAGTTCTTC,CASSSPRIDVTTGDEQFF
TRBD2,-,TRBV28,16,TRBJ2-1,TGTGCCAGCAGTTTAGGGGAGGGCCTCATCTACAATGAGCAGTTCTTC,CASSLGEGLIYNEQFF
TRBD1,-,TRBV7-2,15,TRBJ2-5,TGTGCCAGCAGCTTAGTCACAGGGGGAGAGGAGACCCAGTACTTC,CASSLVTGGEETQYF
TRBD1,-,TRBV30,14,TRBJ2-2,TGTGCCTGGAGGAGGACAGGGACCACCGGGGAGCTGTTTTTT,CAWRRTGTTGELFF
-,once,TRBV7-8,13,TRBJ2-7,TGTGCCAGCAGCGTCATGGTTAGCTACGAGCAGTACTTC,CASSVMVSYEQYF
-,-,TRBV10-3,14,TRBJ2-3,TGTGCCATCAGTGAAGGAACAGGGACCGATACGCAGTATTTT,CAISEGTGTDTQYF
TRBD1,few,TRBV10-2,15,TRBJ2-1,TGCGCCAGCACCGGCACGGACAGGGGAAACAATGAGCAGTTCTTC,CASTGTDRGNNEQFF
-,-,TRBV7-2,14,TRBJ2-3,TGTGCCAGCAGCCCACAGGGAATCCCAGATACGCAGTATTTT,CASSPQGIPDTQYF
-,once,TRBV6-6,15,TRBJ2-7,TGTGCCAGCAGTTATAAAGAACCCACTATCTACGAGCAGTACTTC,CASSYKEPTIYEQYF
TRBD2,medium-sized,TRBV15,20,TRBJ2-7,TGTGCCACCAGCAGAGGCTACCGGACAGGGGGACTAGCGGGAGGATACGAGCAGTACTTC,CATSRGYRTGGLAGGYEQYF
TRBD2,-,TRBV28,16,TRBJ2-7,TGTGCCAGCAGAGGGGTAGCGGGAGACATTACTCAGAGGCAGTACTTC,CASRGVAGDITQRQYF